This entry features one TCR beta chain sequence. Once RNA had been extracted, it was reverse transcribed into cDNA to act as the sequencing template. Measured with immunoSEQ multiplex PCR; TCRdb has only the in-frame clones, and not every one. The sample holds about 180,000 clones, about 47% seen once. These data belong to a study of CD8+ T cells in alopecia areata. The treatment is: oral pan-JAK inhibitor, 5-10 mg twice daily. Individuals with alopecia areata gave both lesional scalp punch biopsies and peripheral blood for collection. The sequenced sample was CD8+ T cells sorted from blood, obtained around week 53, from a patient treated with tofacitinib. The source is a human donor with alopecia areata.

CDR3 loop: CASGTENTGELFF. DNA of the CDR3: TGTGCTAGCGGGACAGAGAACACCGGGGAGCTGTTTTTT. The rearrangement uses TRBV7-7 and TRBJ2-2; maybe TRBD2 (8 bases). From germline, CDR1 is SSHAT and CDR2 FNYEAQ (reference sequence). The CDR3 consists of 13 residues.